What follows are 15 T cell receptor beta chains derived from one specimen sequenced in a study of vaccination effects on CD4 cells after COVID-19 (dated by TCRdb to 2021 to 2024). Their antigens remain unidentified. In the ViraFEST assay, PBMC were stimulated with viral peptide pools, and TCR sequencing was then used to find antigen-specific CD4+ T cell clonotypes based on their expansion. After about 10 days of culture, CD4+ T cells were isolated with the EasySep CD4+ T cell isolation kit. Convalescent patients had PCR-confirmed SARS-CoV-2 infection between March and December 2020, before Alpha, Beta and Delta variants emerged in the United States. Libraries were prepared through the immunoSEQ multiplex PCR assay. Imported from immuneACCESS, the table was reduced by TCRdb to in-frame sequences with V and J called. These copies leave out some clones; in studies compared against another copy, an unresolved V gene accounts for under half, and the cause of the remainder is not known. This sample lists some 30,000 clones; 70% to 85% were detected once. 25% to 30% of the sample rests with the top ten.

This specimen consisted of CD4+ T cells from PBMCs cultured with a peptide pool, obtained before COVID-19 vaccination. All receptors derive from a human donor who had a prior SARS-CoV-2 infection.

CDR3 in DNA: TGTGCCAGCAGCCTACTAACTAGCGGGAGGGCCTGGGTCGACGAGCAGTACTTC. The encoded protein is CASSLLTSGRAWVDEQYF. The chain links TRBV5-8 to TRBJ2-7; 13 positions match TRBD2. J was trimmed by 5 bases and V by 4 bases; bases with no gene match: 15. Looked up from germline, CDR1 is SGHTS and CDR2 is YDEGEE. This CDR3 has 18 amino acids.

The CDR3 DNA reads TGTGCCAGCAGCCAACAATCGGGCTCTGGAAACACCATATATTTT. As protein: CASSQQSGSGNTIYF. The chain recombines TRBV3-1 (or the pseudogene TRBV3-2) with TRBJ1-3, with D uncertain. The CDR3 covers 15 residues. Germline V CDR1 and CDR2: LGHDT, YNNKEL (reference sequence). V lost 2 bases and J 0 bases, leaving 8 bases between the germline ends.

The chain employs TRBV5-1 and TRBJ2-1; D call uncertain. V shed 5 bases and J shed 2 bases, with 8 bases lying between them. The V gene's germline CDR1 is SGHRS and CDR2 YFSETQ. CDR3 size: 13 residues. CDR3 protein: CASSGVAYNEQFF. CDR3 nucleotides: TGCGCCAGCAGTGGGGTGGCCTACAATGAGCAGTTCTTC.

The chain joins TRBV7-2 to TRBJ2-4; 7 bases are a match to TRBD1. V was clipped by 3 bases and J by 8 bases; unmatched bases: 13. The CDR3 extends over 16 amino acids. CDR1 SGHTA and CDR2 FQGNSA come from the germline V gene. The DNA of the CDR3 is TGTGCCAGCAGCTTTAGGACAGGTCCCCCGGTCCACATTCAGTACTTC. Residues: CASSFRTGPPVHIQYF.

This chain uses TRBV6-2 or TRBV6-3 with TRBJ2-7; D is uncertain. The CDR3 is 12 amino acids. The ends were cut back, 2 bases at V and 6 bases at J, with 8 bases in the middle. The germline gives CDR1 MNHEY, CDR2 SVGEGT. In DNA form, the CDR3 reads TGTGCCAGCAGTTACGTAGGTGGCGAGCAGTACTTC. As protein: CASSYVGGEQYF.

CDR3 protein: CASSRLQAVNTEAFF. The CDR3 DNA follows: TGTGCCAGCAGCCGCCTACAGGCGGTGAACACTGAAGCTTTCTTT. This chain connects TRBV14 to TRBJ1-1; a possible D gene is TRBD1 (5 bases). CDR3 length: 15 amino acids. The germline CDR1 and CDR2 sequences are SGHDN and FVKESK. V lost 4 bases, J lost 0 bases, and 12 bases lay in between.

The sample holds one count of this clone. The chain uses TRBV19 and TRBJ2-7; 10 nucleotides align to TRBD1. Trimming removed 6 bases from V and 8 bases from J; junction bases left unmatched: 13. CDR1 and CDR2 (germline): LNHDA, SQIVND (reference sequence). CDR3 size: 15 residues. The CDR3 spells CASSGPGQGIVKQYF. CDR3 nucleotide sequence: TGTGCCAGTAGCGGGCCGGGACAGGGGATTGTCAAGCAGTACTTC.

The CDR3 bases are TGCGCCAGCAGCCCGGGGACAAGCAATCAGCCCCAGCATTTT. As protein: CASSPGTSNQPQHF. The rearrangement uses TRBV4-1 and TRBJ1-5, with D possibly matching TRBD1 (6 bases). The V end was cut by 4 bases, the J end by 1 base, with 8 bases between. The CDR3 loop spans 14 amino acids. Germline CDR1 is MGHRA and CDR2 is YSYEKL.

The chain employs TRBV10-3 and TRBJ2-3; TRBD2 aligns across 10 bases. The CDR3 is made up of 19 amino acids. The trim removed 9 bases at V and 1 base at J, leaving 19 bases unmatched. Germline CDR1 is ENHRY and CDR2 is SYGVKD. The CDR3 nucleotides are TGTGCCATAAAGATTGGCGGGCTAGCGGGAGCTAAGGGCACAGATACGCAGTATTTT. It specifies CAIKIGGLAGAKGTDTQYF.

The chain has TRBV11-3 and TRBJ2-5, with TRBD2 identical over 9 bases. Germline V gives CDR1 SGHNT, CDR2 YENEEA. This CDR3 contains 14 residues. V was pared by 10 bases and J by 5 bases, with 11 bases of the junction left unmatched. The CDR3 nucleotides read TGTGCCACTGCGGGGGGGCAGGCCAAGGAGACCCAGTACTTC. Translation: CATAGGQAKETQYF. The variable domain in full, with the rest retrieved from reference TRBV11-3 and TRBJ2-5, is EAGVVQSPRYKIIEKKQPVAFWCNPISGHNTLYWYLQNLGQGPELLIRYENEEAVDDSQLPKDRFSAERLKGVDSTLKIQPAELGDSAVYLCATAGGQAKETQYFGPGTRLLVL.

The chain joins TRBV3-1 (or the pseudogene TRBV3-2) to TRBJ1-5, with TRBD1 matching over 11 bases. Trimming at V came to 3 bases and at J to 0 bases, leaving 16 bases not matched to a gene. In germline, CDR1 is LGHDT, CDR2 YNNKEL (reference sequence). The CDR3 has 21 residues. Here the CDR3 reads CASSQLGWGQGEPHSNQPQHF. The CDR3 bases are TGTGCCAGCAGCCAGCTTGGATGGGGACAGGGGGAACCCCATAGCAATCAGCCCCAGCATTTT.

The V and J genes are TRBV10-3 and TRBJ1-2; D is ambiguous. Between the trimmed V and J ends, which lost 4 bases and 4 bases, there was a span of 10 bases. Germline values: CDR1 ENHRY, CDR2 SYGVKD. The CDR3 is made up of 13 amino acids. In nucleotides, the CDR3 is TGTGCCATCAGTGCCGGGGTCGTCTATGGCTACACCTTC. It codes for CAISAGVVYGYTF.

The chain links TRBV5-1 to TRBJ2-7; a possible D gene is TRBD1 (6 bases). Trimming took off 5 bases at V and 5 bases at J, with 26 bases between the two ends. CDR1 is SGHRS and CDR2 is YFSETQ in the germline V gene. The CDR3 extends over 17 amino acids. The CDR3 loop is CASREGRFEAGAHEQYF. CDR3 coding DNA: TGCGCCAGCAGGGAAGGTCGATTCGAGGCAGGGGCCCACGAGCAGTACTTC. The full variable domain, in which reference TRBV5-1 and TRBJ2-7 provide the parts outside the CDR3, is KAGVTQTPRYLIKTRGQQVTLSCSPISGHRSVSWYQQTPGQGLQFLFEYFSETQRNKGNFPGRFSGRQFSNSRSEMNVSTLELGDSALYLCASREGRFEAGAHEQYFGPGTRLTVT.

This chain links TRBV21-1 with TRBJ2-1; TRBD2 was called by the table and not checked on the DNA. TRBV21-1 is annotated as a pseudogene. The CDR3 is 14 residues long. CDR3 protein: CASRVSRNYNEQFF. CDR3 sequence (DNA): TGTGCCAGCCGGGTCTCGCGGAACTACAATGAGCAGTTCTTC.

The chain recombines TRBV18 with TRBJ1-3, with D perhaps TRBD1 (6 bases). The V end was cut by 3 bases, the J end by 0 bases, with 12 bases between. Germline V lookup: CDR1 KGHSH, CDR2 LQKENI. The CDR3 sequence is 16 residues long. CDR3 bases: TGTGCCAGCTCACCCACAGGGACCCACTCTGGAAACACCATATATTTT. Amino acid sequence: CASSPTGTHSGNTIYF.